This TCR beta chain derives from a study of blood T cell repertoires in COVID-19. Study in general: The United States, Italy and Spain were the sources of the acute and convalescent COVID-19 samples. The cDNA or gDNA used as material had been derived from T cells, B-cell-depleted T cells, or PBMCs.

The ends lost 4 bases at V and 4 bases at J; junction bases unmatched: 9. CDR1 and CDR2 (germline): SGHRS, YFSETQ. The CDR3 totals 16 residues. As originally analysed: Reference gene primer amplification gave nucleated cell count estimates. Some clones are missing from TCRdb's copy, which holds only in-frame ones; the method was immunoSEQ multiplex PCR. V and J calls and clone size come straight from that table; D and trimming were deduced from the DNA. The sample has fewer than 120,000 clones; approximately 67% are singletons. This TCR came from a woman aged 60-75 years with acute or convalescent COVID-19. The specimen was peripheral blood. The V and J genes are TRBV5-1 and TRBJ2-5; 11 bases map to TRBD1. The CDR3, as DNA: TGCGCCAGCAGCCTAGGACAGGGGGCGCACGGAGAGACCCAGTACTTC. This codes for CASSLGQGAHGETQYF. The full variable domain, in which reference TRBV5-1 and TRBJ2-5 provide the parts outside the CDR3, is KAGVTQTPRYLIKTRGQQVTLSCSPISGHRSVSWYQQTPGQGLQFLFEYFSETQRNKGNFPGRFSGRQFSNSRSEMNVSTLELGDSALYLCASSLGQGAHGETQYFGPGTRLLVL.